This T cell receptor beta chain is drawn from a study of T-cell memory formation after mild COVID-19. The study's findings and limits: Contracting CD4+ clones lay largely in CM and EM, with CD8+ ones residing in EMRA.

The sample holds many counts of this clonotype. Its target is unknown. This CDR3 comprises 16 residues. Germline V gives CDR1 SGHAT, CDR2 FQNNGV. The junction had 7 bases not matched to a gene; V was cut back by 1 base and J by 3 bases. Libraries for TCRalpha and TCRbeta carried sample barcodes and unique molecular identifiers via 5'RACE. TCRdb used MiXCR to reprocess the 5' RACE reads, holding one entry per CDR3 protein. The table lists approximately 350,000 distinct CDR3 sequences, 25% to 30% of them singletons. The V call is TRBV11-2, the J call TRBJ2-7; 9 bases fit TRBD1. Sample: PBMCs or a T cell subset sorted from them (not recorded which). This clonotype was obtained from an adult woman who had mild COVID-19 (a few samples of this study predate the infection). Cell type and time point are not known. CDR3 sequence reads: CASSLGRDRAHYEQYF. The CDR3 DNA reads TGTGCCAGCAGCTTAGGGCGGGACAGGGCCCACTACGAGCAGTACTTC.